These T cell receptor beta chains were read from a single sample in a study of regulatory T cells in long-lasting Graves disease. TCRdb redid the calling of the multiplex PCR reads with MiXCR, one entry per CDR3 protein. The repertoire holds 420,000 or so distinct CDR3 sequences, with around a quarter as singletons. The sample consisted of peripheral blood mononuclear cells (PBMCs), taken when the disease was refractory, from a patient treated with antithyroid drugs. These receptors came from a female donor with Graves disease. CDR3s include the opening cysteine and the closing phenylalanine or tryptophan. The D gene is left open where the match is weak. A row's size may be missing; if present it is once, few, many or a size class.

clone size: many
V gene: TRBV27
J gene: TRBJ2-5
D gene: NA
CDR3 protein: CASTGGRGTQYF
CDR3 DNA: TGTGCCAGCACAGGGGGGCGGGGAACCCAGTACTTC

clone size: NA
V gene: TRBV29-1
J gene: TRBJ2-7
D gene: NA
CDR3 protein: CSVERGGGGSSYEQYF
CDR3 DNA: TGCAGCGTTGAACGGGGCGGCGGGGGCTCCTCCTACGAGCAGTACTTC

clone size: once
V gene: TRBV5-1
J gene: TRBJ1-4
D gene: TRBD1
CDR3 protein: CASSPGQGYEKPFF
CDR3 DNA: TGCGCCAGCAGCCCCGGACAGGGTTATGAAAAACCGTTTTTT

clone size: few
V gene: TRBV3-1
J gene: TRBJ1-6
D gene: TRBD1
CDR3 protein: CASSRDRPGGFVSPLHF
CDR3 DNA: TGTGCCAGCAGCCGGGACAGACCCGGGGGCTTTGTTTCACCCCTCCACTTT

clone size: few
V gene: TRBV12-3/TRBV12-4
J gene: TRBJ1-1
D gene: NA
CDR3 protein: CASSLISEAFF
CDR3 DNA: TGTGCCAGCAGTTTAATATCGGAAGCTTTCTTT

clone size: few
V gene: TRBV20-1
J gene: TRBJ2-5
D gene: NA
CDR3 protein: CSVTRGGRETQYF
CDR3 DNA: TGCAGTGTCACACGTGGGGGGCGGGAGACCCAGTACTTC

clone size: few
V gene: TRBV6-5
J gene: TRBJ1-4
D gene: NA
CDR3 protein: CASSFREGEKLFF
CDR3 DNA: TGTGCCAGCAGTTTCAGGGAAGGTGAAAAACTGTTTTTT

clone size: NA
V gene: TRBV28
J gene: TRBJ2-1
D gene: TRBD2
CDR3 protein: CASSSPLAGTYNEQFF
CDR3 DNA: TGTGCCAGCAGTTCCCCTCTAGCGGGGACCTACAATGAGCAGTTCTTC

clone size: NA
V gene: TRBV6-1
J gene: TRBJ1-3
D gene: TRBD1
CDR3 protein: CASSRQGAPSGNTIYF
CDR3 DNA: TGTGCCAGCAGTCGACAGGGAGCCCCCTCTGGAAACACCATATATTTT

clone size: many
V gene: TRBV28
J gene: TRBJ1-5
D gene: NA
CDR3 protein: CASSLTTKQPQHF
CDR3 DNA: TGTGCCAGCAGTTTGACCACAAAGCAGCCCCAGCATTTT

clone size: NA
V gene: TRBV12-3/TRBV12-4
J gene: TRBJ1-5
D gene: TRBD1
CDR3 protein: CASSLRDRAGQPQHF
CDR3 DNA: TGTGCCAGCAGTTTGAGGGACAGGGCAGGTCAGCCCCAGCATTTT

clone size: NA
V gene: TRBV20-1
J gene: TRBJ1-2
D gene: TRBD1
CDR3 protein: CSARFDRVRGYTF
CDR3 DNA: TGCAGTGCTAGATTCGACAGGGTGCGGGGCTACACCTTC

clone size: NA
V gene: TRBV7-2
J gene: TRBJ1-6
D gene: NA
CDR3 protein: CASGVRDNSPLHF
CDR3 DNA: TGTGCCAGCGGAGTCAGGGATAATTCACCCCTCCACTTT

clone size: few
V gene: TRBV3-1
J gene: TRBJ2-7
D gene: NA
CDR3 protein: CASSPLTRVSSEQYF
CDR3 DNA: TGTGCCAGCAGCCCACTGACTAGAGTATCCTCCGAGCAGTACTTC

clone size: NA
V gene: TRBV6-1
J gene: TRBJ1-1
D gene: NA
CDR3 protein: CASSRVDSTEAFF
CDR3 DNA: TGTGCCAGCAGTAGAGTCGACAGTACTGAAGCTTTCTTT

clone size: NA
V gene: TRBV20-1
J gene: TRBJ2-2
D gene: TRBD1
CDR3 protein: CSALPNHRQGTGELFF
CDR3 DNA: TGCAGTGCTTTGCCGAACCACCGACAGGGCACCGGGGAGCTGTTTTTT

clone size: many
V gene: TRBV28
J gene: TRBJ2-5
D gene: NA
CDR3 protein: CASSLRGGQETQYF
CDR3 DNA: TGTGCCAGCAGTTTAAGGGGGGGGCAAGAGACCCAGTACTTC

clone size: NA
V gene: TRBV19
J gene: TRBJ1-1
D gene: TRBD1
CDR3 protein: CASQDRARPEAFF
CDR3 DNA: TGTGCCAGTCAGGACAGGGCGCGGCCTGAAGCTTTCTTT

clone size: many
V gene: TRBV7-9
J gene: TRBJ1-4
D gene: NA
CDR3 protein: CASSLRGTNEKLFF
CDR3 DNA: TGCGCCAGCAGCTTACGGGGCACTAATGAAAAACTGTTTTTT

clone size: NA
V gene: TRBV6-1
J gene: TRBJ1-3
D gene: NA
CDR3 protein: CASSGERPSGNTIYF
CDR3 DNA: TGTGCCAGCAGTGGGGAACGACCCTCTGGAAACACCATATATTTT

clone size: NA
V gene: TRBV24-1
J gene: TRBJ2-2
D gene: TRBD2
CDR3 protein: CATSDFRAGGSTGELFF
CDR3 DNA: TGTGCCACCAGTGACTTCAGAGCGGGAGGGAGTACCGGGGAGCTGTTTTTT

clone size: NA
V gene: TRBV6-1
J gene: TRBJ1-2
D gene: TRBD1
CDR3 protein: CASSPFNRRGQAYGYTF
CDR3 DNA: TGTGCCAGCAGCCCGTTCAATAGGCGCGGACAGGCCTATGGCTACACCTTC

clone size: few
V gene: TRBV9
J gene: TRBJ2-5
D gene: NA
CDR3 protein: CASSVAPEGTQYF
CDR3 DNA: TGTGCCAGCAGCGTAGCCCCAGAAGGGACCCAGTACTTC

clone size: NA
V gene: TRBV5-1
J gene: TRBJ2-2
D gene: NA
CDR3 protein: CASSLAAGTLTGELFF
CDR3 DNA: TGCGCCAGCAGCTTGGCAGCCGGGACTCTCACCGGGGAGCTGTTTTTT

clone size: many
V gene: TRBV27
J gene: TRBJ1-5
D gene: NA
CDR3 protein: CASRPHEGIPSNQPQHF
CDR3 DNA: TGTGCCAGCAGGCCGCATGAGGGAATCCCTAGCAATCAGCCCCAGCATTTT

clone size: NA
V gene: TRBV7-2
J gene: TRBJ2-2
D gene: TRBD1
CDR3 protein: CASSLGRGQGLAGELFF
CDR3 DNA: TGTGCCAGCAGCTTAGGTCGAGGACAGGGCCTCGCCGGGGAGCTGTTTTTT

clone size: many
V gene: TRBV7-6
J gene: TRBJ1-1
D gene: NA
CDR3 protein: CASSPLSGAVAFF
CDR3 DNA: TGTGCCAGCAGCCCCCTATCAGGGGCTGTAGCTTTCTTT

clone size: many
V gene: TRBV7-2
J gene: TRBJ2-4
D gene: NA
CDR3 protein: CASSLEASERSKNIQYF
CDR3 DNA: TGTGCCAGCAGCTTAGAGGCTAGCGAGCGGAGTAAAAACATTCAGTACTTC

clone size: many
V gene: TRBV6-1
J gene: TRBJ1-3
D gene: NA
CDR3 protein: CASRATGPTINTIYF
CDR3 DNA: TGTGCCAGCAGGGCAACAGGGCCTACTATTAACACCATATATTTT

clone size: NA
V gene: TRBV7-9
J gene: TRBJ2-5
D gene: TRBD2
CDR3 protein: CASSLGLAGRETQYF
CDR3 DNA: TGTGCCAGCAGCTTGGGACTAGCGGGTCGAGAGACCCAGTACTTC

clone size: NA
V gene: TRBV20-1
J gene: TRBJ2-5
D gene: TRBD2
CDR3 protein: CSARGWGLAGGPQETQYF
CDR3 DNA: TGCAGTGCTAGAGGGTGGGGACTAGCGGGAGGGCCCCAAGAGACCCAGTACTTC

clone size: NA
V gene: TRBV7-2
J gene: TRBJ1-4
D gene: TRBD1
CDR3 protein: CASRKGTGVEKLFF
CDR3 DNA: TGTGCCAGCAGGAAGGGGACAGGGGTTGAAAAACTGTTTTTT

clone size: many
V gene: TRBV2
J gene: TRBJ1-1
D gene: NA
CDR3 protein: CASSAQSRNAEAFF
CDR3 DNA: TGTGCCAGCAGTGCCCAGTCCCGGAACGCTGAAGCTTTCTTT

clone size: few
V gene: TRBV7-8
J gene: TRBJ2-2
D gene: NA
CDR3 protein: CASSSNPGSTGELFF
CDR3 DNA: TGTGCCAGCAGCTCCAACCCCGGGAGCACCGGGGAGCTGTTTTTT

clone size: few
V gene: TRBV30
J gene: TRBJ1-1
D gene: TRBD1
CDR3 protein: CAWSSGQGAEAFF
CDR3 DNA: TGTGCCTGGAGCTCGGGACAGGGTGCGGAAGCTTTCTTT

clone size: few
V gene: TRBV20-1
J gene: TRBJ1-2
D gene: NA
CDR3 protein: CSAREDSVYGYTF
CDR3 DNA: TGCAGTGCTAGAGAAGACAGCGTCTATGGCTACACCTTC

clone size: many
V gene: TRBV2
J gene: TRBJ1-5
D gene: NA
CDR3 protein: CASSEDLGQPQHF
CDR3 DNA: TGTGCCAGCAGTGAGGATCTAGGTCAGCCCCAGCATTTT

clone size: many
V gene: TRBV2
J gene: TRBJ1-3
D gene: NA
CDR3 protein: CASTLSYGAGNTIYF
CDR3 DNA: TGTGCCAGCACCCTGTCGTATGGGGCGGGAAACACCATATATTTT

clone size: many
V gene: TRBV2
J gene: TRBJ2-3
D gene: NA
CDR3 protein: CASRATRGRADTQYF
CDR3 DNA: TGTGCCAGCAGGGCCACCCGGGGGCGAGCAGATACGCAGTATTTT

clone size: NA
V gene: TRBV19
J gene: TRBJ1-2
D gene: TRBD1
CDR3 protein: CASSGLPGTGGYIYGYTF
CDR3 DNA: TGTGCCAGTAGTGGTCTTCCCGGGACAGGGGGATACATCTATGGCTACACCTTC

clone size: many
V gene: TRBV7-3
J gene: TRBJ1-1
D gene: NA
CDR3 protein: CASSTALTEAFF
CDR3 DNA: TGTGCCAGCAGTACGGCCCTCACTGAAGCTTTCTTT

clone size: few
V gene: TRBV15
J gene: TRBJ1-1
D gene: NA
CDR3 protein: CATSRVSGTNTEAFF
CDR3 DNA: TGTGCCACCAGCAGAGTATCTGGGACGAACACTGAAGCTTTCTTT

clone size: many
V gene: TRBV7-8
J gene: TRBJ2-7
D gene: TRBD2
CDR3 protein: CASSPRPQAGGPYEQYF
CDR3 DNA: TGTGCCAGCAGCCCAAGACCACAGGCGGGAGGGCCCTACGAGCAGTACTTC

clone size: many
V gene: TRBV12-3/TRBV12-4
J gene: TRBJ2-4
D gene: TRBD2
CDR3 protein: CASSPAGLAKNIQYF
CDR3 DNA: TGTGCCAGCAGCCCAGCGGGATTAGCCAAAAACATTCAGTACTTC

clone size: few
V gene: TRBV20-1
J gene: TRBJ1-2
D gene: NA
CDR3 protein: CSARDPKDYLYGYTF
CDR3 DNA: TGCAGTGCTAGAGATCCGAAGGACTACCTCTATGGCTACACCTTC

clone size: many
V gene: TRBV20-1
J gene: TRBJ2-7
D gene: TRBD1
CDR3 protein: CSASGPGQGSYEQYF
CDR3 DNA: TGCAGTGCCTCCGGACCGGGACAGGGTTCCTACGAGCAGTACTTC

clone size: NA
V gene: TRBV6-2/TRBV6-3
J gene: TRBJ2-7
D gene: TRBD2
CDR3 protein: CASSDRTSGTYEQYF
CDR3 DNA: TGTGCCAGCAGTGATCGGACTAGCGGTACCTACGAGCAGTACTTC